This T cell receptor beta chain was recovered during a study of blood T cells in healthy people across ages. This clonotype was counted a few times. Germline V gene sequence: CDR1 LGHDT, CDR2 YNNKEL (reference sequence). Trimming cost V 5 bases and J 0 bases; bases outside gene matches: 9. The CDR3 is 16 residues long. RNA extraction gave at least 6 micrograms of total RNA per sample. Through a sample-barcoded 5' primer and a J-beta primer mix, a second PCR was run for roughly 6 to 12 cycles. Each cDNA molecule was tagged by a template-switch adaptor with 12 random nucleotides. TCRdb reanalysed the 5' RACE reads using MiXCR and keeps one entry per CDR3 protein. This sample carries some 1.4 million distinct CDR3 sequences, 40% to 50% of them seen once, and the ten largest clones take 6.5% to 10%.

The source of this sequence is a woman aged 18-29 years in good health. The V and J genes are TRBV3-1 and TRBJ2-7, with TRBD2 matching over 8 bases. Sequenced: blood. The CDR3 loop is CASSKGSGRNSYEQYF. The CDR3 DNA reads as TGTGCCAGCAGCAAGGGAAGCGGGAGAAACTCCTACGAGCAGTACTTC.